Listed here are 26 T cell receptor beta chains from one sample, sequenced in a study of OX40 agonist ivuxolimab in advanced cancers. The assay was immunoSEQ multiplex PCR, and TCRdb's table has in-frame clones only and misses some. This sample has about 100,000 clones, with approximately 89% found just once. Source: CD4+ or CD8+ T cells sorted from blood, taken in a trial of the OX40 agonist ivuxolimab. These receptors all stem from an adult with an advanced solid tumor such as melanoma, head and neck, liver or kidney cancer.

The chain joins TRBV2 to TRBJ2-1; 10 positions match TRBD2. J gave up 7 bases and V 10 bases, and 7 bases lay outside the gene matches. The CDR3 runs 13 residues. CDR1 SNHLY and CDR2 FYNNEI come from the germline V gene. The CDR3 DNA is TGTGCCATTGCGGGACTAGCGTTTAATGAGCAGTTCTTC. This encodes CAIAGLAFNEQFF.

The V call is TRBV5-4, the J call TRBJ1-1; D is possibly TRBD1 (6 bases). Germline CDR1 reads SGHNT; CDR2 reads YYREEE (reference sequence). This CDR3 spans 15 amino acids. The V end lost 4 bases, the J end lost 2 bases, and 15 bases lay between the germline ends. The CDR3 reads CASSHSQGFNTEAFF. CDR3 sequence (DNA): TGTGCCAGCAGCCACTCGCAGGGGTTTAACACTGAAGCTTTCTTT.

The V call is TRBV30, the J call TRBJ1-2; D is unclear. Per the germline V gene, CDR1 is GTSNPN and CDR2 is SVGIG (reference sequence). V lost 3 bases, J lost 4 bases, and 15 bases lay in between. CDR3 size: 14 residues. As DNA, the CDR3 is TGTGCCTGGAGGGTGAACTCGGAGGGCTATGGCTACACCTTC. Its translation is CAWRVNSEGYGYTF.

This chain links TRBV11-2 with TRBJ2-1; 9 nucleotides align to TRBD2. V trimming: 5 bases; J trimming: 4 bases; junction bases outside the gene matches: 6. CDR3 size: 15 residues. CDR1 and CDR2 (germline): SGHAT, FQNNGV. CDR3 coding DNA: TGTGCCAGCAGCGCCTCGCGGGAGGGTTACAATGAGCAGTTCTTC. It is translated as CASSASREGYNEQFF.

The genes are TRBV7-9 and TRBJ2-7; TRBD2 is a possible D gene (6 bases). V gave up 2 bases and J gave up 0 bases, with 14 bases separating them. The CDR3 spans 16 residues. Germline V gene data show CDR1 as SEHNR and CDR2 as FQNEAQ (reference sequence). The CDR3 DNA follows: TGTGCCAGCAGCTTATATACTAGCCATGACTCCTACGAGCAGTACTTC. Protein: CASSLYTSHDSYEQYF. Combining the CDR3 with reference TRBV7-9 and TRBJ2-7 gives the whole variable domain DTGVSQNPRHKITKRGQNVTFRCDPISEHNRLYWYRQTLGQGPEFLTYFQNEAQLEKSRLLSDRFSAERPKGSFSTLEIQRTEQGDSAMYLCASSLYTSHDSYEQYFGPGTRLTVT.

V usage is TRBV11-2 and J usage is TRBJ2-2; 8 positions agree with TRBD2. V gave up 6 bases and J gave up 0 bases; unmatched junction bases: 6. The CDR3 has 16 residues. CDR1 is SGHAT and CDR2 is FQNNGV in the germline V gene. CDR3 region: CASSFTSGANTGELFF. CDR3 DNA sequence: TGTGCCAGCAGTTTTACTAGCGGCGCGAACACCGGGGAGCTGTTTTTT.

The CDR3 here is CASSDRGNQPQHF. In DNA form, the CDR3 reads TGTGCCAGCAGTGACCGGGGAAATCAGCCCCAGCATTTT. This rearrangement joins TRBV28 to TRBJ1-5; no clear D gene. Trimming took off 5 bases at V and 4 bases at J, with 9 bases between the two ends. CDR1 and CDR2 from the germline V gene are MDHEN and SYDVKM. The CDR3 spans 13 residues.

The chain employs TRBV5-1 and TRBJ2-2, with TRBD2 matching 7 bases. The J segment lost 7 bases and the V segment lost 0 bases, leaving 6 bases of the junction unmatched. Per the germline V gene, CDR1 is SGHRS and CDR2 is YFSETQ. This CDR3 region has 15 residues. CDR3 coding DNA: TGCGCCAGCAGCTTGGCCGCTAGCGGAAGCGGGGAGCTGTTTTTT. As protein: CASSLAASGSGELFF.

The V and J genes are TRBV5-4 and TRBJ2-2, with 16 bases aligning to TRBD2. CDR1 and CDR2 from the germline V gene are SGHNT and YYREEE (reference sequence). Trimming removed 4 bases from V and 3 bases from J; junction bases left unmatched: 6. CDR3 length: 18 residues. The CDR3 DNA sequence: TGTGCCAGCAGCCGGGGACTAGCGGGGGGGCCCCACACCGGGGAGCTGTTTTTT. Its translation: CASSRGLAGGPHTGELFF.

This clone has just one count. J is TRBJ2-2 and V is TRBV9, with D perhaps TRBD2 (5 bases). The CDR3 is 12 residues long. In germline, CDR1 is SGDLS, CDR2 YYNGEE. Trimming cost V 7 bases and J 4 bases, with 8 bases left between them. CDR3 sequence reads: CASGGTTGELFF. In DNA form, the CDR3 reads TGTGCCAGCGGAGGAACCACCGGGGAGCTGTTTTTT. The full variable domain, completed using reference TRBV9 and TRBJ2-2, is DSGVTQTPKHLITATGQRVTLRCSPRSGDLSVYWYQQSLDQGLQFLIQYYNGEERAKGNILERFSAQQFPDLHSELNLSSLELGDSALYFCASGGTTGELFFGEGSRLTVL.

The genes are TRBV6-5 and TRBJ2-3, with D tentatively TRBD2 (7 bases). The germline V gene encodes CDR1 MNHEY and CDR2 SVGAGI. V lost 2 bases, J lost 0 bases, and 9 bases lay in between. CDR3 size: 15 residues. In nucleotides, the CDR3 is TGTGCCAGCAGTTACGCGGGGGCAAGCACAGATACGCAGTATTTT. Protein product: CASSYAGASTDTQYF.

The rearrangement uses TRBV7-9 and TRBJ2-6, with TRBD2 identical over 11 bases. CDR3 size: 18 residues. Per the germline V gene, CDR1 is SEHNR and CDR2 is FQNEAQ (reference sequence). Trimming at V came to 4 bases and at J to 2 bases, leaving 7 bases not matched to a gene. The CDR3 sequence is CASSSRLAGIAGANVLTF. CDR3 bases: TGTGCCAGCAGCTCGAGACTAGCGGGAATAGCTGGGGCCAACGTCCTGACTTTC.

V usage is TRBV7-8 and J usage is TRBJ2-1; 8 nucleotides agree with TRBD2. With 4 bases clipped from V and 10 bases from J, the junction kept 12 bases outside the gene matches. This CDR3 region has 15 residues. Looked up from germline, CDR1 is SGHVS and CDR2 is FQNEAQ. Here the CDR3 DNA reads TGTGCCAGCAGCTCGGGGGGGATTCGCCGAGGGGAGCAGTTCTTC. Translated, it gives CASSSGGIRRGEQFF.

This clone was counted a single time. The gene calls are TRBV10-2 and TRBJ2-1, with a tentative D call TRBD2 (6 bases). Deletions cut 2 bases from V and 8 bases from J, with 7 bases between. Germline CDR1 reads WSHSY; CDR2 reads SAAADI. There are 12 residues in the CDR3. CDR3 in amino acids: CASSERGYEQFF. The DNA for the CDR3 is TGCGCCAGCAGTGAGCGGGGGTATGAGCAGTTCTTC.

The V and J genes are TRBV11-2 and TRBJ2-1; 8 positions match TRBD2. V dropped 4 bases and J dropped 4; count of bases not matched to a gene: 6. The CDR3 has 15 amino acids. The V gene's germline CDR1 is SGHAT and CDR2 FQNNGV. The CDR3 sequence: CASSSFSGAYNEQFF. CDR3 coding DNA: TGTGCCAGCAGCTCCTTTAGCGGGGCGTACAATGAGCAGTTCTTC.

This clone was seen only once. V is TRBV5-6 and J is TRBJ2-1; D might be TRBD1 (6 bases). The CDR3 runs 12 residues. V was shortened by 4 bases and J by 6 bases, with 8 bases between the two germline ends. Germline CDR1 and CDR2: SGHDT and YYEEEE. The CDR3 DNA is TGTGCCAGCAGCACAGGGTCCAATGAGCAGTTCTTC. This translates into CASSTGSNEQFF.

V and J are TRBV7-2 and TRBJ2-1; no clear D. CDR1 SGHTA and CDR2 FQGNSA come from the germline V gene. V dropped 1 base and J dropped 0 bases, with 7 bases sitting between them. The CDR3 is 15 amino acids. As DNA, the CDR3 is TGTGCCAGCAGCTTAGGACCGAGCTCCTACAATGAGCAGTTCTTC. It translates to CASSLGPSSYNEQFF.

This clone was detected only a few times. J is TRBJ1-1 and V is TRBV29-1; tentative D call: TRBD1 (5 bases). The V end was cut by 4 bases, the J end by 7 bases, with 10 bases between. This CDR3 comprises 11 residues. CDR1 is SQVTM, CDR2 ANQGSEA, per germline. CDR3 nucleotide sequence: TGCAGCGTTGGAGGGAGGGGTGAAGCTTTCTTT. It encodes CSVGGRGEAFF.

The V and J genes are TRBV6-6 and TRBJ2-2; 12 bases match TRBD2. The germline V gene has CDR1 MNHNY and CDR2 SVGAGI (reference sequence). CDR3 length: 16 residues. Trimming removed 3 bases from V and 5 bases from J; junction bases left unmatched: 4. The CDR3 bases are TGTGCCAGCAGTTATCTAGCGGGAGGGCGTACCGGGGAGCTGTTTTTT. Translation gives CASSYLAGGRTGELFF.

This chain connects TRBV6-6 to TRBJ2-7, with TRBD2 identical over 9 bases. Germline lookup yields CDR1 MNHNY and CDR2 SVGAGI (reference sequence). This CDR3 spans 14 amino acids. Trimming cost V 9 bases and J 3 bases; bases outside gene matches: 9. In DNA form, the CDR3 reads TGTGCCAGTGTTAGCGGGGGCGTCTTCTACGAGCAGTACTTC. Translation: CASVSGGVFYEQYF.

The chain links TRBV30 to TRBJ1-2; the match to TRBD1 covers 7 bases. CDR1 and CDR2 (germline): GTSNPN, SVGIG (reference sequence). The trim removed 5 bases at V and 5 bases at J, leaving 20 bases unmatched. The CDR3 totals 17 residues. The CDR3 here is CAWSGRDSRRGLYGYTF. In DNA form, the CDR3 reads TGTGCCTGGTCCGGCCGGGACAGCCGAAGGGGCTTATATGGCTACACCTTC. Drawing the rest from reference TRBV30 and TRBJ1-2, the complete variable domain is SQTIHQWPATLVQPVGSPLSLECTVEGTSNPNLYWYRQAAGRGLQLLFYSVGIGQISSEVPQNLSASRPQDRQFILSSKKLLLSDSGFYLCAWSGRDSRRGLYGYTFGSGTRLTVV.

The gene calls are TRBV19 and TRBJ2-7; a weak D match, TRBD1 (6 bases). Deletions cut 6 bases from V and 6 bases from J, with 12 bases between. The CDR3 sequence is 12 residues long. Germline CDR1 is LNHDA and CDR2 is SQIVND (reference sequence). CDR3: CASSPGVGEQYF. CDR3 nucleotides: TGTGCCAGTAGCCCAGGGGTGGGCGAGCAGTACTTC.

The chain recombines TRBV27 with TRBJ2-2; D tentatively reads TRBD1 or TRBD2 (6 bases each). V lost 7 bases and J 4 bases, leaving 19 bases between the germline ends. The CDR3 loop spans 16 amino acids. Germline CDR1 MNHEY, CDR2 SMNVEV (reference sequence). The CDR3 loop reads CASIREWGAVTGELFF. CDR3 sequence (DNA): TGTGCCAGCATTAGGGAGTGGGGGGCAGTCACCGGGGAGCTGTTTTTT.

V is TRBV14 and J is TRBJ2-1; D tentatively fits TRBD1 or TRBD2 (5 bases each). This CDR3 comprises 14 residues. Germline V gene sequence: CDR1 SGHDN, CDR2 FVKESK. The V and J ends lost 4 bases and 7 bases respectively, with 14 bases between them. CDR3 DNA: TGTGCCAGCAGCCCCTTACGGGACCTTAATGAGCAGTTCTTC. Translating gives CASSPLRDLNEQFF.

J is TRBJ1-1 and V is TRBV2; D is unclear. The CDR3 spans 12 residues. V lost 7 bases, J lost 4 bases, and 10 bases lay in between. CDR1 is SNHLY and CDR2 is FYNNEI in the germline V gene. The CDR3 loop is CASNPSSTEAFF. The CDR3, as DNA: TGTGCCAGCAACCCCTCCAGCACTGAAGCTTTCTTT.

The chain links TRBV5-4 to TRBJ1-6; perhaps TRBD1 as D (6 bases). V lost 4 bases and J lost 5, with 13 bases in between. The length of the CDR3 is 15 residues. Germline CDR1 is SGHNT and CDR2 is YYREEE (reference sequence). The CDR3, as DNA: TGTGCCAGCAGCCACGGGACACCTAATAATTCACCCCTCCACTTT. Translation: CASSHGTPNNSPLHF. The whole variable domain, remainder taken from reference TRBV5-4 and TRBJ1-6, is ETGVTQSPTHLIKTRGQQVTLRCSSQSGHNTVSWYQQALGQGPQFIFQYYREEENGRGNFPPRFSGLQFPNYSSELNVNALELDDSALYLCASSHGTPNNSPLHFGNGTRLTVT.